These 2 T cell receptor beta chains came from one sample sequenced in a study of OX40 agonist ivuxolimab in advanced cancers. Method: immunoSEQ multiplex PCR; TCRdb's copy keeps in-frame clones and lacks some. The sample has just under 80,000 clones; roughly 81% are singletons. The source was CD4+ or CD8+ T cells sorted from blood, collected in a trial of the OX40 agonist ivuxolimab. These receptors all come from an adult with an advanced solid tumor such as melanoma, head and neck, liver or kidney cancer.

The chain links TRBV2 to TRBJ1-3; D is unresolved. There are 15 residues in the CDR3. Germline CDR1 is SNHLY and CDR2 is FYNNEI. V lost 1 base to trimming and J lost 0 bases, with 7 bases between them. The chain's CDR3 is CASSEGGISGNTIYF. CDR3 sequence (DNA): TGTGCCAGCAGTGAAGGGGGAATCTCTGGAAACACCATATATTTT.

The genes are TRBV4-1 and TRBJ2-2; TRBD2 is a possible D gene (6 bases). The germline gives CDR1 MGHRA, CDR2 YSYEKL. The CDR3 is 17 residues long. The V end was cut by 3 bases, the J end by 7 bases, with 21 bases between. CDR3 coding DNA: TGCGCCAGCAGCCATTCTACTAGCCTTTTAAGATACGGGGAGCTGTTTTTT. Translation gives CASSHSTSLLRYGELFF.